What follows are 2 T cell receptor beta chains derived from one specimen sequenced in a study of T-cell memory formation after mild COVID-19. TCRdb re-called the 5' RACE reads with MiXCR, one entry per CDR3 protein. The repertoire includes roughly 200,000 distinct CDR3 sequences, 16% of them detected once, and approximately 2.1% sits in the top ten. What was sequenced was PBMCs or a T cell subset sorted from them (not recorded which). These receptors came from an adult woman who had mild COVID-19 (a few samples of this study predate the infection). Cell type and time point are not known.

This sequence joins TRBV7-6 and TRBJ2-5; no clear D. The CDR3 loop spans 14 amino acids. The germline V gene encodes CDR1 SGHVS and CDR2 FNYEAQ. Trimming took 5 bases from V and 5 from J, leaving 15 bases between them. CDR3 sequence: CASSPTRALETQYF. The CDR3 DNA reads TGTGCCAGCAGCCCGACAAGGGCGTTGGAGACCCAGTACTTC.

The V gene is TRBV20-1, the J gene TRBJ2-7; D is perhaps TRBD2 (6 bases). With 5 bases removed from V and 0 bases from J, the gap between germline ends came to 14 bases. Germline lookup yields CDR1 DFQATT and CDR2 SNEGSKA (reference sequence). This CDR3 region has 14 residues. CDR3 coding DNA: TGCAGTGCTGCCGGGACTGCGAGCTCCTACGAGCAGTACTTC. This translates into CSAAGTASSYEQYF.